The next 13 T cell receptor beta chains were all read from a single sample in a study of human T cells and chemical hapten exposure (dated by TCRdb to about 2021). The library was prepared using RACE. TCRdb lists the instrument as NextSeq 500. In-frame beta chains were kept once TCRdb had trimmed the public reads at Q25 with fastp and called clones with MiXCR. CDR3 protein duplicates are merged, each entry listing the most common genes and DNA. The table for this sample lists over 85,000 distinct CDR3 sequences; under 15% of them were counted only once. Of the sample, roughly 2.1% falls within the top ten clones. The time point label, as the study defines it: patch test 1, 2 weeks after DPC sensitization. In light of the paper, this sample's treatment or condition label describes: therapeutic diphenylcyclopropenone sensitization with weekly scalp DPC. This specimen was whole blood, taken in connection with sensitization to the hapten diphenylcyclopropenone (DPC). These TCRs come from a woman aged 40 to 55 with alopecia areata. Some clones in this sample may be carry-over from other donors' samples.

Many counts were recorded for this clonotype. The genes are TRBV18 and TRBJ2-2; 9 bases align to TRBD1. Germline assignment: CDR1 KGHSH and CDR2 LQKENI. V lost 3 bases to trimming and J lost 0 bases; unmatched junction nucleotides: 8. The CDR3 is 18 residues long. The CDR3 DNA is TGTGCCAGCTCACCGCGCCCTGGACAGGGGCCGAACACCGGGGAGCTGTTTTTT. Its protein product is CASSPRPGQGPNTGELFF.

The chain carries TRBV28 and TRBJ2-7; D is undetermined. CDR3 length equals 11 residues. V was clipped by 7 bases and J by 3 bases, with 7 bases between them. Looked up from germline, CDR1 is MDHEN and CDR2 is SYDVKM. This CDR3 is CASTALYEQYF. The CDR3 bases are TGTGCCAGCACAGCTCTCTACGAGCAGTACTTC.

This clonotype was detected many times. The chain combines TRBV29-1 with TRBJ2-7; 8 positions match TRBD1. The ends lost 4 bases at V and 4 bases at J; junction bases unmatched: 15. The length of the CDR3 is 16 residues. The germline gives CDR1 SQVTM, CDR2 ANQGSEA. CDR3 amino acids: CSVAGHAGQGLYEQYF. The CDR3 bases are TGCAGCGTTGCCGGACATGCTGGACAGGGTTTGTACGAGCAGTACTTC.

In this sample, this clonotype turned up many times. The V call is TRBV6-2 or TRBV6-3, the J call TRBJ1-1; 7 nucleotides agree with TRBD1. Germline lookup yields CDR1 MNHEY and CDR2 SVGEGT. This CDR3 comprises 14 residues. V lost 2 bases and J lost 4; bases outside the gene matches: 4. The CDR3 loop reads CASSYKGGLTEAFF. The CDR3 nucleotides are TGTGCCAGCAGTTACAAAGGGGGCCTCACTGAAGCTTTCTTT.

The chain joins TRBV3-1 to TRBJ1-3; no definite D call. CDR1 is LGHDT and CDR2 is YNNKEL in the germline V gene (reference sequence). Trimming took off 2 bases at V and 0 bases at J, with 8 bases between the two ends. The CDR3 runs 15 residues. Here the CDR3 DNA reads TGTGCCAGCAGCCAAAGCGCCTTCTCTGGAAACACCATATATTTT. Its translation is CASSQSAFSGNTIYF.

Comment on this clonotype: This could be a read error, since a much larger clone is one nucleotide away. This rearrangement joins TRBV18 to TRBJ1-5; 7 bases are a match to TRBD1. Germline-derived CDR1 and CDR2 are KGHSH and LQKENI. This CDR3 spans 15 amino acids. CDR3 sequence (DNA): TGTGTCAGCTCACCCAGACAGGGTAGCAATCAGCCCCAGCATTTT. Amino acids: CVSSPRQGSNQPQHF.

This chain links TRBV6-2 or TRBV6-3 with TRBJ1-2, with D possibly TRBD1 on 5 matching bases. Germline V gene data show CDR1 as MNHEY and CDR2 as SVGEGT. The CDR3 totals 13 residues. Between the trimmed V and J ends, which lost 6 bases and 7 bases, there was a span of 15 bases. The CDR3 nucleotides read TGTGCCAGCAGCCCAACAGGTCTCCGTGGCTACACCTTC. This codes for CASSPTGLRGYTF.

This clonotype was observed a few times. This chain joins TRBV7-9 and TRBJ2-1, with a tentative D call TRBD1 (6 bases). Germline-derived CDR1 and CDR2 are SEHNR and FQNEAQ (reference sequence). The length of the CDR3 is 14 residues. V dropped 0 bases and J dropped 4 bases, with 7 bases sitting between them. CDR3 bases: TGTGCCAGCAGCTTAGCGGGACAATACAATGAGCAGTTCTTC. Translating gives CASSLAGQYNEQFF.

V usage is TRBV18 and J usage is TRBJ2-1; D is possibly TRBD2 (6 bases). The CDR3 length is 13 residues. The V end lost 2 bases, the J end lost 8 bases, and 10 bases lay between the germline ends. Germline V gives CDR1 KGHSH, CDR2 LQKENI. CDR3 sequence (DNA): TGTGCCAGCTCACCAGGAGGGGCCGATGAGCAGTTCTTC. Translation: CASSPGGADEQFF.

This CDR3 reads CASSLAGTGYGGELFF. The CDR3 DNA sequence: TGTGCCAGCAGCTTAGCCGGGACAGGGTACGGCGGGGAGCTGTTTTTT. The V call is TRBV7-2, the J call TRBJ2-2; TRBD1 agrees at 9 bases. The CDR3 has 16 amino acids. Trimming cost V 0 bases and J 7 bases; bases outside gene matches: 6. Germline V gives CDR1 SGHTA, CDR2 FQGNSA.

This clonotype appeared a few times. This chain uses TRBV11-1 with TRBJ1-2; weak D call: TRBD1 (5 bases). The germline gives CDR1 SGHAT, CDR2 FQDESV (reference sequence). V was shortened by 8 bases and J by 4 bases, with 14 bases between the two germline ends. This CDR3 contains 13 residues. The CDR3 DNA reads as TGTGCCAGCGGAGAACAGGAGGGCTATGGCTACACCTTC. Its translation is CASGEQEGYGYTF.

This clonotype was detected a few times. The chain links TRBV7-9 to TRBJ2-7; 8 positions match TRBD2. The CDR3 consists of 13 residues. Losses at the gene ends were 5 bases for V and 5 bases for J; bases not matched to a gene: 5. Per the germline V gene, CDR1 is SEHNR and CDR2 is FQNEAQ (reference sequence). DNA for the CDR3: TGTGCCAGCAGCCCGGGAGGGCGGAACGAGCAGTACTTC. Amino acid sequence: CASSPGGRNEQYF.

The chain joins TRBV5-1 to TRBJ2-1, with D possibly matching TRBD2 (5 bases). CDR3 length equals 12 residues. The germline gives CDR1 SGHRS, CDR2 YFSETQ. V was shortened by 4 bases and J by 9 bases, with 11 bases between the two germline ends. Here the CDR3 reads CASSQTSTEQFF. The CDR3 DNA follows: TGCGCCAGCAGCCAAACTAGTACTGAGCAGTTCTTC.